This T cell receptor beta chain was retrieved from a study of shared T cell receptors in the human thymus. The germline V gene has CDR1 SGHNT and CDR2 YYREEE (reference sequence). Trimming shortened V by 4 bases and J by 2 bases, and 17 bases separated the two germline ends. The CDR3 covers 16 residues. Clones were sequenced by immunoSEQ multiplex PCR, and TCRdb holds only the in-frame ones, with some missing. This table has hundreds of thousands of clones, over 90% appearing once. The receptor's source is a human donor. Material for sequencing was thymocytes. The V gene is TRBV5-4, the J gene TRBJ2-3; the D gene is possibly TRBD2 (6 bases). The DNA of the CDR3 is TGTGCCAGCAGCACCGTGACTAGGCCAATCACAGATACGCAGTATTTT. Its translation is CASSTVTRPITDTQYF.